The sequence of this TCR beta chain was determined in a study of T cell repertoires in cytomegalovirus infection. For the study at large: CMV epitopes in the study were HLA-C-restricted (recently identified) and HLA-B-restricted (well studied). Public TCR beta signatures were indicative of both CMV infection and a matching HLA type.

Study-level results: Ex vivo responses were dominated by HLA-C-restricted CMV-specific TCR beta clonotypes. Identification of carriers of CMV plus the relevant HLA was performed using cumulative public TCR beta family frequency.

In the case of this clonotype: No antigen is known for it.

TCRdb re-called the reads through MiXCR, storing one row per CDR3 protein. The sample carries 300,000 to 400,000 distinct CDR3 sequences, just under 30% recorded once. The V end lost 2 bases, the J end lost 3 bases, and 14 bases lay between the germline ends. The germline gives CDR1 LNHDA, CDR2 SQIVND (reference sequence). The CDR3 covers 15 residues. This TCR derives from a human donor in good health (CMV status not recorded). Some clones in this sample may be carry-over from other donors' samples. The J gene is TRBJ2-7, the V gene TRBV19; possibly TRBD1 or TRBD2 for D (5 bases each). The sequencing here drew on cultured PBMCs, taken from culture after CMV antigen stimulation. The CDR3 DNA sequence: TGTGCCAGTAGTATACGGGACGAGCCGTTCTACGAGCAGTACTTC. Its translation is CASSIRDEPFYEQYF.